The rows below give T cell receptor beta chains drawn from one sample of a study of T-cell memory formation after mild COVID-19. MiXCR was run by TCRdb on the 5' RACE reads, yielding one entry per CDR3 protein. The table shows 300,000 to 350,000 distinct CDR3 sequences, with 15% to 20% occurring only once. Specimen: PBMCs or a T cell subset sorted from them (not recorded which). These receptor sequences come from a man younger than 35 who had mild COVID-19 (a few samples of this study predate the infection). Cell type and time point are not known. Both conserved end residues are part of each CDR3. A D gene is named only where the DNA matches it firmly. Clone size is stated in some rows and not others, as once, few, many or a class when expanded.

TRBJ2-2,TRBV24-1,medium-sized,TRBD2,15,CATSDLAGDTGELFF,TGTGCCACCAGTGATTTAGCGGGGGACACCGGGGAGCTGTTTTTT
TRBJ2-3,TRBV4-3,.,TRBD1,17,CASSQGNRGTYTDTQYF,TGCGCCAGCAGCCAAGGGAACAGGGGAACTTACACAGATACGCAGTATTTT
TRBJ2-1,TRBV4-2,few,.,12,CASSQARDWQFF,TGTGCCAGCAGCCAAGCCCGGGACTGGCAGTTCTTC
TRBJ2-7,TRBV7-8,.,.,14,CASSPPAHSYEQYF,TGTGCCAGCAGCCCCCCCGCCCACTCCTACGAGCAGTACTTC
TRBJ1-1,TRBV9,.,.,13,CASSAAGGTEAFF,TGTGCCAGCAGCGCAGCCGGAGGCACTGAAGCTTTCTTT
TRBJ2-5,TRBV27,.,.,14,CASSFRRGRETQYF,TGTGCCAGCAGTTTCAGGCGTGGCAGGGAGACCCAGTACTTC
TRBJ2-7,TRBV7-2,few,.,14,CASSFNGGPYEQYF,TGTGCCAGCAGCTTCAACGGGGGACCCTACGAGCAGTACTTC
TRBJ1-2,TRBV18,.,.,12,CASSPPIEGYTF,TGTGCCAGCTCACCTCCGATTGAAGGCTACACCTTC
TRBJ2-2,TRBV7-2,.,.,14,CASSFRGSTGGLFF,TGTGCCAGCAGCTTCCGGGGAAGCACCGGGGGGCTGTTTTTT
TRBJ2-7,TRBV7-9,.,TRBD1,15,CASSLAQGALYEQYF,TGTGCCAGCAGCTTAGCTCAGGGGGCCCTCTACGAGCAGTACTTC
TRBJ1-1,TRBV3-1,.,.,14,CASSQRRSNTEAFF,TGTGCCAGCAGCCAGCGGCGGTCGAACACTGAAGCTTTCTTT
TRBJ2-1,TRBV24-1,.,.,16,CATSDRSTGTRNEQFF,TGTGCCACCAGTGACCGATCGACAGGGACTCGTAATGAGCAGTTCTTC
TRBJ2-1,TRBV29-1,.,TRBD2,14,CSVVFGGSYNEQFF,TGCAGCGTTGTCTTCGGGGGGTCCTACAATGAGCAGTTCTTC
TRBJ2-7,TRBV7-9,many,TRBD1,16,CASSLVGKGQTYEQYF,TGTGCCAGCAGCTTAGTGGGTAAGGGACAGACCTACGAGCAGTACTTC